This T cell receptor (beta chain) was sequenced during a study of cytomegalovirus exposure and HLA in healthy donors. Findings and limits, study-wide: A later analysis found TCR association rates differed by HLA locus, highest for DRB1 and lowest for HLA-C. Data from an earlier analysis indicated that most TCR beta V segments were productive either about 87% or about 30% of the time.

From germline, CDR1 is LGHNA and CDR2 YSLEER. The V segment lost 4 bases and the J segment 8 bases; nucleotides outside the gene matches: 13. This CDR3 spans 15 amino acids. This clone was counted only a few times. The antigen remains undetermined. The PCR had 60 Vbeta and 13 Jbeta primers. Here immunoSEQ multiplex PCR was the method, and the copy in TCRdb shows in-frame clones only, minus some. The sample holds fewer than 200,000 clones, roughly 87% seen once. Sample: PBMCs. J is TRBJ1-2 and V is TRBV4-3; 7 nucleotides line up with TRBD1. The receptor was derived from a girl under three years old in good health and CMV-seronegative. CDR3 DNA: TGCGCCAGCAGCCCTTCACCCACAGGGGTCGGCGGCTACACCTTC. Amino acids: CASSPSPTGVGGYTF.